The 5 T cell receptor beta chains in this list originate from one sample, sequenced in a study of early T cells in non-severe SARS-CoV-2 infection. One entry per CDR3 protein results from TCRdb running MiXCR on the 5' RACE reads. The sample has roughly 80,000 distinct CDR3 sequences; about 10% are singletons. This specimen was whole blood, taken at baseline. These receptors were obtained from an adult who was a healthcare worker with PCR-confirmed SARS-CoV-2 infection or an uninfected control (not recorded which).

Concerning this clonotype itself: One base away lies a much larger clone, so this may be a sequencing read error. The chain has TRBV20-1 and TRBJ1-5; the D is unclear. Germline V gene data show CDR1 as DFQATT and CDR2 as SNEGSKA (reference sequence). The CDR3 sequence is 16 residues long. The CDR3 sequence is CCALMGSTQFNQPQHF. For the CDR3, the DNA is TGCTGTGCCCTAATGGGAAGCACCCAATTCAATCAGCCCCAGCATTTT.

Ten or more counts support this clonotype. This sequence joins TRBV27 and TRBJ2-1; 10 positions agree with TRBD2. Per the germline V gene, CDR1 is MNHEY and CDR2 is SMNVEV (reference sequence). The CDR3 sequence is 16 residues long. V gave up 0 bases and J gave up 6 bases; unmatched junction bases: 5. The DNA for the CDR3 is TGTGCCAGCAGTTTATCGAGCGGGGGGGCCCCCAATGAGCAGTTCTTC. Its translation: CASSLSSGGAPNEQFF.

In its sample, this clonotype was seen many times. The chain recombines TRBV12-3 or TRBV12-4 with TRBJ1-1; D not certain. The length of the CDR3 is 13 residues. Deletions cut 2 bases from V and 4 bases from J, with 8 bases between. The CDR3: CASSLPRSTEAFF. CDR3 coding DNA: TGTGCCAGCAGTTTACCCCGGTCCACTGAAGCTTTCTTT.

V usage is TRBV28 and J usage is TRBJ2-5; D is tentatively TRBD1 or TRBD2 (5 bases each). The CDR3 is 15 amino acids. V was trimmed by 5 bases and J by 2 bases, leaving 15 bases between them. Germline V lookup: CDR1 MDHEN, CDR2 SYDVKM. CDR3 DNA sequence: TGTGCCAGCAGTCCCGGGACCCGAAGGCAAGAGACCCAGTACTTC. Translating it yields CASSPGTRRQETQYF.

This clonotype was observed many times. The rearrangement joins TRBV29-1 to TRBJ1-2; D remains ambiguous. CDR1 is SQVTM, CDR2 ANQGSEA, per germline. The V end lost 3 bases, the J end lost 8 bases, and 16 bases lay between the germline ends. The CDR3 runs 13 residues. The CDR3 DNA sequence: TGCAGCGTTGAGGTTTCCGGCGGAGGCGGCTACACCTTC. Its protein is CSVEVSGGGGYTF. Supplemented by reference TRBV29-1 and TRBJ1-2, the full variable domain reads SAVISQKPSRDICQRGTSLTIQCQVDSQVTMMFWYRQQPGQSLTLIATANQGSEATYESGFVIDKFPISRPNLTFSTLTVSNMSPEDSSIYLCSVEVSGGGGYTFGSGTRLTVV.